These T cell receptor beta chains were read from a single sample in a study of neurological immune-mediated disorders. TCRdb re-called the 5' RACE reads through MiXCR, storing one row per CDR3 protein. This table has roughly 38,000 distinct CDR3 sequences, 11% appearing once. Sequencing was performed on PBMCs. These receptors were taken from a man aged 60 to 69 with HTLV-1-associated myelopathy (HAM/TSP). CDR3s include the opening cysteine and the closing phenylalanine or tryptophan. Fields, in order: J gene, V gene, D gene, clone size, CDR3 DNA, CDR3 protein. A D gene is named only where the DNA matches it firmly. Not all rows give a size; the values are once, few, many and, for expanded clones, a class.

>TRBJ2-3|TRBV5-1|.|many
TGCGCCAGCAGCTTGGTTGCCGGGCCGAGCACAGATACGCAGTATTTT
CASSLVAGPSTDTQYF
>TRBJ2-1|TRBV5-1|TRBD1|many
TGCGCCAGCAGCTTGGGGGACAGGGAGGGCAATGAGCAGTTCTTC
CASSLGDREGNEQFF
>TRBJ2-1|TRBV27|TRBD2|medium-sized
TGTGCCAGCAGTTCCCTAGCGGGGAATGAGCAGTTCTTC
CASSSLAGNEQFF
>TRBJ1-4|TRBV5-1|.|once
TGCGCCAGAAGCTTGGATCAGGGCTCAAGCGGAAAGCTGTTTTTT
CARSLDQGSSGKLFF
>TRBJ2-1|TRBV3-1|TRBD2|many
TGTGCCAGCAGCCCCCAGACAGCGGGACCCTACAATGAGCAGTTCTTC
CASSPQTAGPYNEQFF
>TRBJ2-7|TRBV5-1|.|many
TGCGCCAGCAGCCGGACGAACTCCTACGAGCAGTACTTC
CASSRTNSYEQYF
>TRBJ1-3|TRBV12-3/TRBV12-4|TRBD1|many
TGTGCCAGCAGCCAGGGGGGGTCTGGAAACACCATATATTTT
CASSQGGSGNTIYF
>TRBJ2-5|TRBV29-1|.|many
TGCAGCGTTGAAGGCAGGGGAAGAGAGACCCAGTACTTC
CSVEGRGRETQYF
>TRBJ2-2|TRBV6-5|.|many
TGTGCCAGCAGTTACCTTCGATATTCCGGGGAGCTGTTTTTT
CASSYLRYSGELFF
>TRBJ2-2|TRBV7-2|.|.
TGTGCCAGCAGCCAGTACATCGGTCGGTCCACCGGGGAGCTGTTTTTT
CASSQYIGRSTGELFF
>TRBJ2-7|TRBV5-1|TRBD1|many
TGCGCCAGCAGCTCTTCCGGGACAGTCTCCTACGAGCAGTACTTC
CASSSSGTVSYEQYF
>TRBJ2-2|TRBV11-2|.|many
TGTGCCAGCAGCCATTCGACGGACACCGGGGAGCTGTTTTTT
CASSHSTDTGELFF
>TRBJ2-1|TRBV6-1|TRBD1|.
TGTGCCAGCAGTGAAGGGGGGACAGTGGCCTACCCCCATGAGCAGTTCTTC
CASSEGGTVAYPHEQFF
>TRBJ2-3|TRBV24-1|.|many
TGTGCCACCAGCGACCCCGGGACTGAGGTATCGGGCACAGATACGCAGTATTTT
CATSDPGTEVSGTDTQYF
>TRBJ2-3|TRBV5-1|.|many
TGCGCCAGCCGTGTCGCAGCAAGCACAGATACGCAGTATTTT
CASRVAASTDTQYF
>TRBJ2-2|TRBV20-1|TRBD2|many
TGCAGTGCTAGTTGGGGAGGGGCAAGCGGGGAGCTGTTTTTT
CSASWGGASGELFF
>TRBJ2-7|TRBV7-6|.|many
TGTGCTAGCGGTGGGTACGCCTACGAGCAGTACTTC
CASGGYAYEQYF
>TRBJ2-7|TRBV6-1|.|few
TGTGCCATAACCGGGACAACCTCCTACGAGCAGTACTTC
CAITGTTSYEQYF
>TRBJ1-1|TRBV7-9|.|many
TGTGCCAGCAGCTTACAGGGAGGCACTGAAGCTTTCTTT
CASSLQGGTEAFF
>TRBJ1-1|TRBV4-3|TRBD1|many
TGCGCCAGCAGCCAAGATTCCAGGGGGACTGAAGCTTTCTTT
CASSQDSRGTEAFF
>TRBJ1-4|TRBV5-1|.|medium-sized
TGCGCCAGCAGCTTTAACGGGAATGAAAAACTGTTTTTT
CASSFNGNEKLFF
>TRBJ2-7|TRBV4-1|.|few
TGCGCCAGCAGCCAAGTCGTCGGGAGAAGGGGCTCCTACGAGCAGTACTTC
CASSQVVGRRGSYEQYF
>TRBJ2-6|TRBV4-1|.|many
TGCGCCAGCAGCCCCGAGTGGGTCTCTGGGGCCAACGTCCTGACTTTC
CASSPEWVSGANVLTF
>TRBJ1-1|TRBV12-3/TRBV12-4|.|many
TGTGCCAGCAGTCAGGGGTACACTGAAGCTTTCTTT
CASSQGYTEAFF
>TRBJ1-1|TRBV4-3|.|many
TGCGCCAGCAGCCAGGGGGCGAGAGGGACTGAAGCTTTCTTT
CASSQGARGTEAFF
>TRBJ2-7|TRBV7-8|.|once
TGTGCCAGCAGATTGACTCAGGGGTGGGGAAAGCAGTACTTC
CASRLTQGWGKQYF
>TRBJ2-5|TRBV7-9|.|few
TGTGCCAGCAGCCCCGCCAGCCACCAAGAGACCCAGTACTTC
CASSPASHQETQYF
>TRBJ2-7|TRBV20-1|.|many
TGCAGTGCCAACTCCGGGACGCGAATCTCCTACGAGCAGTACTTC
CSANSGTRISYEQYF
>TRBJ2-7|TRBV9|TRBD1|many
TGTGCCAGCAGCGGACAGGGGTACGAGCAGTACTTC
CASSGQGYEQYF
>TRBJ2-1|TRBV11-1|.|many
TGTGCCAGCAGCTTGGGACTCGAGAATGAGCAGTTCTTC
CASSLGLENEQFF
>TRBJ2-5|TRBV2|TRBD2|many
TGTGCCAGCAGTGAAGGACTAGCGGGAGAGGAGACCCAGTACTTC
CASSEGLAGEETQYF
>TRBJ2-7|TRBV5-5|TRBD1|.
TGTGCCAGCAGCCAGGGGACAGTGGTCGCGTACGAGCAGTACTTC
CASSQGTVVAYEQYF
>TRBJ2-1|TRBV12-3/TRBV12-4|TRBD1|many
TGTGCCAGCAGTCGGGACAGGGGTTTCGATGAGCAGTTCTTC
CASSRDRGFDEQFF
>TRBJ1-1|TRBV12-3/TRBV12-4|TRBD1|many
TGTGCCAGCAGTTTCGGGGGACAGGGTGAAAGAAGTGAAGCTTTCTTT
CASSFGGQGERSEAFF
>TRBJ2-3|TRBV12-3/TRBV12-4|.|few
TGTGCCAGCAGGACACTGGGAGATACGCAGTATTTT
CASRTLGDTQYF
>TRBJ2-3|TRBV18|.|.
TGTGCCAGCTCACCATTTGACGGGAGCACAGATACGCAGTATTTT
CASSPFDGSTDTQYF
>TRBJ2-1|TRBV20-1|TRBD2|.
TGCAGTGCCGGGTCACTAGCGGATGCCTACAATGAGCAGTTCTTC
CSAGSLADAYNEQFF
>TRBJ2-1|TRBV7-2|TRBD2|many
TGTGCCAGCAGCGGGGGACTAGCGGGGGAGCTTGGGCAGTTCTTC
CASSGGLAGELGQFF
>TRBJ2-7|TRBV3-1|TRBD2|many
TGTGCCAGCAGCCAATTAAAACTAGCGCTTTCCTACGAGCAGTACTTC
CASSQLKLALSYEQYF
>TRBJ2-5|TRBV20-1|.|many
TGCAGTGCTAGAGATTGGTCCTCAGAGGGGACCCAGTACTTC
CSARDWSSEGTQYF
>TRBJ1-1|TRBV3-1|.|many
TGTGCCAGCAGCCCCCTCGGGGGGGGTTTCACTGAAGCTTTCTTT
CASSPLGGGFTEAFF